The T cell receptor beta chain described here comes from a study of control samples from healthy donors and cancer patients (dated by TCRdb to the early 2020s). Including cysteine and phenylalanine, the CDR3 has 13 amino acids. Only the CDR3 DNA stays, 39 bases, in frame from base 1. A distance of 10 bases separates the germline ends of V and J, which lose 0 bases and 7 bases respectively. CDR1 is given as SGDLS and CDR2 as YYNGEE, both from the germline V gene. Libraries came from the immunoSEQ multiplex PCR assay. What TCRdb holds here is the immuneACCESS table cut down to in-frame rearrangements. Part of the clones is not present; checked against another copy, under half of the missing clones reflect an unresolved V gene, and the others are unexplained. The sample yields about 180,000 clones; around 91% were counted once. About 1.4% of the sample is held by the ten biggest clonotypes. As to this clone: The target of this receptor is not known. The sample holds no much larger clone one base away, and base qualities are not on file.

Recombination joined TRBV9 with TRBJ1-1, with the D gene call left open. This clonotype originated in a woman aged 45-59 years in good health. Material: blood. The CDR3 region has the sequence CASSVVEVGEAFF. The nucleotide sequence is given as TGTGCCAGCAGCGTAGTTGAAGTAGGTGAAGCTTTCTTT.